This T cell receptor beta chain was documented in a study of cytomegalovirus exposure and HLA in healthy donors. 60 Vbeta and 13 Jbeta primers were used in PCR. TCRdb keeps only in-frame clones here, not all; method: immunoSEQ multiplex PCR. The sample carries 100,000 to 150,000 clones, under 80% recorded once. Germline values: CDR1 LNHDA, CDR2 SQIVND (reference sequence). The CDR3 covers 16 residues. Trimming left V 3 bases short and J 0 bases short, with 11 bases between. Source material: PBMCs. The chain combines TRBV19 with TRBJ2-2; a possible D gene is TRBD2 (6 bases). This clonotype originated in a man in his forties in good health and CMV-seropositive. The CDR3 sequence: CASSILAHSNTGELFF. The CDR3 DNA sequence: TGTGCCAGTAGTATCCTAGCGCATTCGAACACCGGGGAGCTGTTTTTT. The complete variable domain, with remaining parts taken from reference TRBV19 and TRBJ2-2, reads DGGITQSPKYLFRKEGQNVTLSCEQNLNHDAMYWYRQDPGQGLRLIYYSQIVNDFQKGDIAEGYSVSREKKESFPLTVTSAQKNPTAFYLCASSILAHSNTGELFFGEGSRLTVL.